This T cell receptor beta chain was profiled in a study of CD8+ T cells in alopecia areata. The germline gives CDR1 SGHAT, CDR2 FQDESV (reference sequence). V lost 4 bases and J 3 bases, leaving 12 bases between the germline ends. The CDR3 is 14 amino acids. This sample's treatment: oral pan-JAK inhibitor, 5-10 mg twice daily. Isolated RNA was reverse transcribed into cDNA used as the sequencing template. Libraries were prepared by immunoSEQ multiplex PCR; TCRdb keeps only in-frame clonotypes and omits some of them. The table lists roughly 190,000 clones, around three fifths of them singletons, with 0.95% to 1.1% in the top ten.

This sample comprised CD4+ T cells sorted from blood, obtained at week 24, from a patient treated with tofacitinib. The receptor was isolated from a human donor with alopecia areata. V usage is TRBV11-1 and J usage is TRBJ2-5; no clear D gene. DNA of the CDR3: TGTGCCAGCAGCTCATTGGACGTAGAAGAGACCCAGTACTTC. It encodes CASSSLDVEETQYF.